The 13 T cell receptor beta chains listed next were all sequenced from one sample in a study of beta chain features in type 1 diabetes. The whole isolated RNA underwent reverse transcription, so sequencing captured expressed TCRB transcripts. Measured with immunoSEQ multiplex PCR; TCRdb has only the in-frame clones, and not every one. The top ten clones hold roughly 0.94% of a sample with 250,000 to 300,000 clones, approximately 8% of them seen once. The sequenced material came from central memory CD4+ T cells from blood. Receptors were obtained from a young woman in good health.

The chain employs TRBV9 and TRBJ2-1, with unresolved D. The V and J ends lost 5 bases and 2 bases respectively, with 14 bases between them. This CDR3 has 15 amino acids. Germline CDR1 is SGDLS and CDR2 is YYNGEE. In DNA form, the CDR3 reads TGTGCCAGCAGTGTGTTCGATGTGACCTACAATGAGCAGTTCTTC. It codes for CASSVFDVTYNEQFF.

This clone was recorded a few times. The V gene is TRBV30, the J gene TRBJ2-5; 12 bases map to TRBD2. The CDR3 runs 15 residues. Looked up from germline, CDR1 is GTSNPN and CDR2 is SVGIG (reference sequence). The ends lost 5 bases at V and 4 bases at J; junction bases unmatched: 8. The CDR3 reads CAWSRLAGGLETQYF. The DNA for the CDR3 is TGTGCCTGGTCCCGGCTAGCGGGAGGGCTAGAGACCCAGTACTTC.

This clone was found a few times. J is TRBJ2-5 and V is TRBV5-1; 8 positions agree with TRBD2. Unmatched junction bases numbered 1, after V lost 0 bases and J lost 6 bases. The CDR3 is 13 amino acids. The germline V gene encodes CDR1 SGHRS and CDR2 YFSETQ. The CDR3 here is CASSLGLAKTQYF. In DNA form, the CDR3 reads TGCGCCAGCAGCTTGGGACTAGCGAAGACCCAGTACTTC.

The chain is built from TRBV6-4 and TRBJ2-3, with D possibly called TRBD1 or TRBD2 (6 bases each). V was trimmed by 4 bases and J by 6 bases, leaving 11 bases between them. This CDR3 has 13 residues. Germline-derived CDR1 and CDR2 are MRHNA and SNTAGT. The CDR3 sequence is CASSVVGGDTQYF. Written as DNA, the CDR3 is TGTGCCAGCAGTGTTGTGGGGGGCGATACGCAGTATTTT.

This clone was detected a few times. The V and J genes are TRBV7-9 and TRBJ1-2; D is ambiguous. The CDR3 is 16 amino acids. Trimming left V 5 bases short and J 1 base short, with 17 bases between. Germline values: CDR1 SEHNR, CDR2 FQNEAQ (reference sequence). The CDR3 sequence: CASSEGRRLLNYGYTF. As DNA, the CDR3 is TGTGCCAGCAGCGAAGGACGGAGGCTTCTTAACTATGGCTACACCTTC.

The table lists this clone with a few counts. The junction departs from germline at one end; a sequencing error may be responsible. CDR3 region: CASREGQGGADTQYF. CDR3 in DNA: TGTGCCAGCAGAGAAGGACAGGGAGGGGCAGATACGCAGTATTTT. The chain recombines TRBV2 with TRBJ2-3, with D tentatively TRBD1 (8 bases). The CDR3 sequence is 15 residues long. Germline V gene sequence: CDR1 SNHLY, CDR2 FYNNEI.

This chain's CDR3 is CASSYLPDRGEKLFF. The CDR3, as DNA: TGTGCCAGCAGTTACTTGCCGGACAGGGGCGAAAAACTGTTTTTT. The rearrangement uses TRBV27 and TRBJ1-4, with TRBD1 matching 9 bases. The CDR3 has 15 amino acids. Germline-derived CDR1 and CDR2 are MNHEY and SMNVEV (reference sequence). The junction had 8 bases not matched to a gene; V was cut back by 4 bases and J by 8 bases.

This clone was seen a few times. The chain has TRBV28 and TRBJ2-1; D remains ambiguous. This CDR3 region has 12 residues. V was trimmed by 7 bases and J by 10 bases, leaving 14 bases between them. Germline V gene sequence: CDR1 MDHEN, CDR2 SYDVKM. Written as DNA, the CDR3 is TGTGCCAGCACCAAGCTGGTAAACGAGCAGTTCTTC. As protein: CASTKLVNEQFF.

The J gene is TRBJ2-2, the V gene TRBV29-1; a possible D gene is TRBD2 (5 bases). The germline CDR1 and CDR2 sequences are SQVTM and ANQGSEA. The CDR3 has 12 residues. The V end was cut by 6 bases, the J end by 7 bases, with 12 bases between. The CDR3 reads CSVASGYGELFF. CDR3 sequence (DNA): TGCAGCGTCGCATCGGGGTACGGGGAGCTGTTTTTT.

J is TRBJ1-2 and V is TRBV4-1, with D possibly TRBD1 on 5 matching bases. The V gene's germline CDR1 is MGHRA and CDR2 YSYEKL. The V and J ends lost 1 base and 3 bases respectively, with 12 bases between them. CDR3 length: 15 amino acids. The CDR3 region is CASSQGGGDYYGYTF. In DNA, the CDR3 is TGCGCCAGCAGCCAAGGGGGAGGGGATTACTATGGCTACACCTTC.

A few counts support this clone. V usage is TRBV5-1 and J usage is TRBJ2-7, with 8 nucleotides matching TRBD1. V was clipped by 4 bases and J by 6 bases; unmatched bases: 9. There are 14 residues in the CDR3. From germline, CDR1 is SGHRS and CDR2 YFSETQ. CDR3 sequence: CASSPGTGWGEQYF. CDR3 DNA: TGCGCCAGCAGCCCTGGGACAGGCTGGGGCGAGCAGTACTTC.

This clone was seen more than once but under ten times. J is TRBJ1-4 and V is TRBV18, with 8 bases identical to TRBD1. This CDR3 is 14 amino acids long. Looked up from germline, CDR1 is KGHSH and CDR2 is LQKENI. V was pared by 5 bases and J by 8 bases, with 7 bases of the junction left unmatched. The DNA of the CDR3 is TGTGCCAGCTCATCCGACAGGGGTGAAGAAAAACTGTTTTTT. Translation gives CASSSDRGEEKLFF.

This clone has a handful of counts. CDR3 amino acids: CASSVALAGGQVGGELFF. CDR3 nucleotides: TGTGCCAGTAGTGTCGCGCTAGCGGGGGGACAAGTAGGCGGGGAGCTGTTTTTT. J is TRBJ2-2 and V is TRBV19; 11 bases map to TRBD2. V was clipped by 5 bases and J by 7 bases; unmatched bases: 15. The CDR3 covers 18 residues. Germline V gives CDR1 LNHDA, CDR2 SQIVND (reference sequence).